These T cell receptor beta chains were read from a single sample in a study of T-cell reconstitution after alpha-beta-depleted transplantation in children. TCRdb independently ran MiXCR on the PCR reads; one entry per CDR3 protein. The data show about 460,000 distinct CDR3 sequences, with around 12% seen just once and approximately 5.4% held by the top ten. The sequencing here drew on PBMCs from the stem cell graft donor, taken from the stem cell graft. These receptors were taken from a human donor who donated a stem cell graft to a child with combined immunodeficiency. The CDR3 runs from the conserved cysteine through the conserved F or W. The order of the fields is J gene, V gene, clone size, D gene, CDR3 DNA, CDR3 protein. D genes are given only for firm matches. Expanded clones get a size class; other rows say once, few or many, or leave the size out.

J: TRBJ2-7
V: TRBV20-1
size: many
D: TRBD2
DNA: TGCAGTGCTAGAGATGGGGCGGGAGTGAGAGAGCAGTACTTC
CDR3: CSARDGAGVREQYF

J: TRBJ2-1
V: TRBV27
size: few
D: TRBD2
DNA: TGTGCCAGCAGCCCCAGCGGGAGCAAGAATGAGCAGTTCTTC
CDR3: CASSPSGSKNEQFF

J: TRBJ2-3
V: TRBV6-5
size: -
D: -
DNA: TGTGCCAGCAGTTACTCTACGCTGGCTAGCACAGATACGCAGTATTTT
CDR3: CASSYSTLASTDTQYF

J: TRBJ2-1
V: TRBV20-1
size: many
D: TRBD1
DNA: TGCAGTGCTAGAGATCCGGCAGGGGGCCTAAATGAGCAGTTCTTC
CDR3: CSARDPAGGLNEQFF

J: TRBJ1-1
V: TRBV27
size: few
D: TRBD1
DNA: TGTGCCAGTTCAGGGGGCGCGACTGAAGCTTTCTTT
CDR3: CASSGGATEAFF

J: TRBJ2-5
V: TRBV9
size: -
D: -
DNA: TGTGCCAGCAGTGAGAAAGGGGTATCGGAGACCCAGTACTTC
CDR3: CASSEKGVSETQYF

J: TRBJ2-1
V: TRBV2
size: -
D: -
DNA: TGTGCCAGCAGTAATTTGATGCATGAGCAGTTCTTC
CDR3: CASSNLMHEQFF

J: TRBJ2-1
V: TRBV7-9
size: few
D: TRBD2
DNA: TGTGCCAGCAGCTTAGCGGCGAGCGGGGGGGGCTACAATGAGCAGTTCTTC
CDR3: CASSLAASGGGYNEQFF

J: TRBJ1-1
V: TRBV7-2
size: -
D: -
DNA: TGTGCCAGCAGCCGTTCACAGGGTCGGGCTGAAGCTTTCTTT
CDR3: CASSRSQGRAEAFF

J: TRBJ1-5
V: TRBV5-6
size: few
D: TRBD1
DNA: TGTGCCAGCAGCTCCCCCGGGACAGGGTTGCCCCAGCATTTT
CDR3: CASSSPGTGLPQHF

J: TRBJ1-5
V: TRBV12-3/TRBV12-4
size: few
D: TRBD1
DNA: TGTGCCAGCAGAAAAGACAGGGGGAGCAATCAGCCCCAGCATTTT
CDR3: CASRKDRGSNQPQHF

J: TRBJ2-7
V: TRBV7-9
size: -
D: -
DNA: TGTGCCAGCAGCATCAACGGGGGTAGTGCGTACGAGCAGTACTTC
CDR3: CASSINGGSAYEQYF

J: TRBJ2-1
V: TRBV10-3
size: -
D: -
DNA: TGTGCCATCAGTGATTTAGGGGATGAGCAGTTCTTC
CDR3: CAISDLGDEQFF

J: TRBJ2-3
V: TRBV20-1
size: many
D: -
DNA: TGCAGTGCCCCGGGCCTACGACACGCCACAGATACGCAGTATTTT
CDR3: CSAPGLRHATDTQYF

J: TRBJ2-3
V: TRBV9
size: many
D: -
DNA: TGTGCCAGCCCGCGAGGGGTAGCGCGCACAGATACGCAGTATTTT
CDR3: CASPRGVARTDTQYF

J: TRBJ2-7
V: TRBV15
size: -
D: -
DNA: TGTGCCACCGAGGATCACTACTACGAGCAGTACTTC
CDR3: CATEDHYYEQYF

J: TRBJ1-1
V: TRBV18
size: few
D: -
DNA: TGTGCCAGCTCACCGGTCCGGGGCCCTAACACTGAAGCTTTCTTT
CDR3: CASSPVRGPNTEAFF

J: TRBJ2-7
V: TRBV6-5
size: many
D: -
DNA: TGTGCCAGCAGTTACTCGATGGGGTCCCACGAGCAGTACTTC
CDR3: CASSYSMGSHEQYF

J: TRBJ2-2
V: TRBV7-2
size: many
D: -
DNA: TGTGCCAGCAGCTTAGCCTGGGGAACCGGGGAGCTGTTTTTT
CDR3: CASSLAWGTGELFF

J: TRBJ2-2
V: TRBV10-3
size: -
D: TRBD2
DNA: TGTGCCATCACTGGGGGACTAGCGGGAGGCGCCGGGGAGCTGTTTTTT
CDR3: CAITGGLAGGAGELFF

J: TRBJ2-7
V: TRBV27
size: -
D: -
DNA: TGTGCCAGCAGTTCAGAGGGGGAGGGGCTAAACGAGCAGTACTTC
CDR3: CASSSEGEGLNEQYF

J: TRBJ2-1
V: TRBV2
size: many
D: -
DNA: TGTGCCAGCAGTGACGGGCGGTACGAGCGGTTCTTC
CDR3: CASSDGRYERFF

J: TRBJ1-6
V: TRBV7-8
size: few
D: -
DNA: TGTGCCAGCAGCTTAGCAGGGACTGGTTCACCCCTCCACTTT
CDR3: CASSLAGTGSPLHF

J: TRBJ2-3
V: TRBV12-3/TRBV12-4
size: few
D: -
DNA: TGTGCCAGCAGGGACTTGGGGGATACGCAGTATTTT
CDR3: CASRDLGDTQYF

J: TRBJ2-7
V: TRBV27
size: -
D: TRBD2
DNA: TGTGCCAGCAGTTTAAGCGGGCTAGCGGGAAGGGAGCAGTACTTC
CDR3: CASSLSGLAGREQYF

J: TRBJ2-7
V: TRBV20-1
size: many
D: TRBD2
DNA: TGCAGTGCTACGGCCCCAGGACTAGCGGGAAGATACGAGCAGTACTTC
CDR3: CSATAPGLAGRYEQYF

J: TRBJ2-3
V: TRBV12-3/TRBV12-4
size: many
D: -
DNA: TGTGCCAGCAGCCTAGCAGGGACGGGGGACACAGATACGCAGTATTTT
CDR3: CASSLAGTGDTDTQYF

J: TRBJ1-5
V: TRBV12-3/TRBV12-4
size: -
D: -
DNA: TGTGCCAGCAGTTTCCTCATAGAGGGGGGGAGTGAACCCCAGCATTTT
CDR3: CASSFLIEGGSEPQHF

J: TRBJ2-1
V: TRBV7-2
size: -
D: TRBD2
DNA: TGTGCCAGCAGCTGTAGCGGGCGCTCCTACAATGAGCAGTTCTTC
CDR3: CASSCSGRSYNEQFF

J: TRBJ1-1
V: TRBV6-1
size: -
D: -
DNA: TGTGCCAGCAGCTGGAGCGCTGAAGCTTTCTTT
CDR3: CASSWSAEAFF

J: TRBJ2-1
V: TRBV20-1
size: -
D: -
DNA: TGCAGTGGGGTGGGGGCCGATACGTTCTCCTACAATGAGCAGTTCTTC
CDR3: CSGVGADTFSYNEQFF

J: TRBJ2-1
V: TRBV12-5
size: -
D: -
DNA: TGTGCTAGTGGTTACCACTTAGAGACAGTAGACAATTACAATGAGCAGTTCTTC
CDR3: CASGYHLETVDNYNEQFF

J: TRBJ2-5
V: TRBV5-4
size: -
D: TRBD1
DNA: TGTGCCAGCAGCCTCCCGACAGGGAAAGAGACCCAGTACTTC
CDR3: CASSLPTGKETQYF

J: TRBJ2-3
V: TRBV12-3/TRBV12-4
size: many
D: TRBD2
DNA: TGTGCCAGCAGTCCCCAACGGACTAGCGGGGGAGGGGATACGCAGTATTTT
CDR3: CASSPQRTSGGGDTQYF

J: TRBJ2-3
V: TRBV12-3/TRBV12-4
size: many
D: TRBD1
DNA: TGTGCCAGCAGCTTTCCAGGGGGCCGCGGAGATACGCAGTATTTT
CDR3: CASSFPGGRGDTQYF

J: TRBJ1-4
V: TRBV2
size: -
D: -
DNA: TGTGCCACCCAGGGCATCAGGGCAACTAATGAAAAACTGTTTTTT
CDR3: CATQGIRATNEKLFF

J: TRBJ1-5
V: TRBV4-2
size: few
D: -
DNA: TGTGCCAGCAGCCAAGAGAGGGACATCCAGCCCCAGCATTTT
CDR3: CASSQERDIQPQHF